This TCR beta chain was recovered during a study of shared clonotypes between healthy human individuals. Study-level background: Donors consisted of a couple of women and a few men between 18 and 49. Study-wide results and caveats: When naive CD4 clonotypes were compared across a handful of donors, about 4.8% were shared.

Each subset's genomic DNA was split evenly across several immunoSEQ plates. Study processing details: Without quality scores, immunoSEQ junctional reads could not be filtered like full-length reads. Profiled with immunoSEQ multiplex PCR; TCRdb holds only in-frame clones, not every one. Clonal size and the V and J genes are those of that table, whereas D and trimming came from the DNA. The sample contains around 510,000 clones, about 96% of which appear only once. For this clone: Its antigen is undetermined.

The CDR3 runs to 18 residues. This sequence joins TRBV21-1 and TRBJ2-6; TRBD1, the table's D call, lacks a check against the DNA. TRBV21-1 is assigned pseudogene status. Sequences were obtained from naive CD4+ T cells sorted from blood. Regarding subset: CD45RA+ positively selected. The TCR sequence derives from a woman in her twenties or thirties in good health. CDR3 protein: CASSFSRDTSPGANVLTF. The CDR3 coding sequence is TGTGCCAGCAGCTTCTCCCGGGACACCAGCCCTGGGGCCAACGTCCTGACTTTC.